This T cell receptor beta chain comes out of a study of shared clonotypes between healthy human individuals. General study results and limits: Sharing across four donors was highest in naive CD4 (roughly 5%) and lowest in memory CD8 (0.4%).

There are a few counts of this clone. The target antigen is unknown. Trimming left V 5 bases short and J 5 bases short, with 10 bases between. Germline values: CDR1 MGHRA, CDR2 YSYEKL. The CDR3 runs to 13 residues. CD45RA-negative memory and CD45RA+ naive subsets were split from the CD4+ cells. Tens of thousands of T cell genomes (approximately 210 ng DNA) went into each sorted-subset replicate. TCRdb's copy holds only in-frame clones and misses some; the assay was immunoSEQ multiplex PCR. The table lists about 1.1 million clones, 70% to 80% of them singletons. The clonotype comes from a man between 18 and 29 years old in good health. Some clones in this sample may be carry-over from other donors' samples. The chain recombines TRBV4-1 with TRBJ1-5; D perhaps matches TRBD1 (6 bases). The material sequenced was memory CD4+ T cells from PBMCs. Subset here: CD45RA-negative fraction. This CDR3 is CASSRGRDQPQHF. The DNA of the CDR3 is TGCGCCAGCAGCAGGGGGAGAGATCAGCCCCAGCATTTT.